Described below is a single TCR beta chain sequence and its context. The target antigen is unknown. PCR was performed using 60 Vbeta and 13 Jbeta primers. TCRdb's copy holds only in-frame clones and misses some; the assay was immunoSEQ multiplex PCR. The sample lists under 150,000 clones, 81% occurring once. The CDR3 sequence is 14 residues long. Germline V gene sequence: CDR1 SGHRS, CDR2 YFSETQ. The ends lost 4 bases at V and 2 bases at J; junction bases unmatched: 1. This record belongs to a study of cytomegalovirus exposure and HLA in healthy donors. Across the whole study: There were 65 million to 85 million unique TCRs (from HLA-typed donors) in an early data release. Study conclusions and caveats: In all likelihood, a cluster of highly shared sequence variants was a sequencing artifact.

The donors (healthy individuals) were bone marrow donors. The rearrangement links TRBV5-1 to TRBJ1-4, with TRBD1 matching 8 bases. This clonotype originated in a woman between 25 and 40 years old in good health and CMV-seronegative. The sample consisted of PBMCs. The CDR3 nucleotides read TGCGCCAGCAGCCCAGGGGGCACTAATGAAAAACTGTTTTTT. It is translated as CASSPGGTNEKLFF.